This is a list of T cell receptor beta chains from one sample in a study of T-cell memory formation after mild COVID-19. TCRdb redid the calling of the 5' RACE reads with MiXCR, one entry per CDR3 protein. The repertoire has 450,000 to 650,000 distinct CDR3 sequences, about a fifth of them found once; the top ten carry 12%. The source material was PBMCs or a T cell subset sorted from them (not recorded which). The receptors shown here come from an adult woman who had mild COVID-19 (a few samples of this study predate the infection). Cell type and time point are not known. CDR3s include the opening cysteine and the closing phenylalanine or tryptophan. A D gene is named only where the DNA matches it firmly. Clone size is given for some rows only: seen once, a few or many times, or a class if the clone is expanded.

d_gene	v_gene	j_gene	abundance	CDR3nt	CDR3aa
NA	TRBV25-1	TRBJ1-2	NA	TGTGCCAGCAGTGAATTAAGGGGCTACACCTTC	CASSELRGYTF
TRBD1	TRBV20-1	TRBJ2-6	few	TGCAGTGCTAGATCGACAGGGGTCCACTCTGGGGCCAACGTCCTGACTTTC	CSARSTGVHSGANVLTF
NA	TRBV4-1	TRBJ1-2	NA	TGCGCCAGCAGCCAAACCGGGAGTTACTATGGCTACACCTTC	CASSQTGSYYGYTF
NA	TRBV11-2	TRBJ2-2	NA	TGTGCCAGCAGCTTTGGGCGGCCTTCCGGGGAGCTGTTTTTT	CASSFGRPSGELFF
TRBD1	TRBV5-1	TRBJ1-1	NA	TGCGCCAGCAGCCATTCACAGGGGGCGGAGGGCACTGAAGCTTTCTTT	CASSHSQGAEGTEAFF
NA	TRBV18	TRBJ2-7	NA	TGTGCCAGCTCACCACCGTCAGGGAGTACCCACGAGCAGTACTTC	CASSPPSGSTHEQYF
NA	TRBV2	TRBJ1-4	NA	TGTGCCAGCAAGAAAGGTTGGCTATGGCGAGAAAAACTGTTTTTT	CASKKGWLWREKLFF
NA	TRBV20-1	TRBJ2-3	few	TGCAGTGCCAGTCATCCGGGCGTAGCCACAGATACGCAGTATTTT	CSASHPGVATDTQYF
TRBD1	TRBV29-1	TRBJ2-7	NA	TGCAGCGTTGATTGGGACAGGGGCCACGAGCAGTACTTC	CSVDWDRGHEQYF
TRBD1	TRBV2	TRBJ1-2	NA	TGTGCCACCCGGACAGGGCATGGCTACACCTTC	CATRTGHGYTF
NA	TRBV7-6	TRBJ2-7	NA	TGTGCCAGCAGCTTAGAACTTGGGTCAGCCTCCTACGAGCAGTACTTC	CASSLELGSASYEQYF
NA	TRBV12-3/TRBV12-4	TRBJ2-3	NA	TGTGCCAGCAGTTTATATGGGGGACGCACAGATACGCAATATTTT	CASSLYGGRTDTQYF
TRBD2	TRBV5-1	TRBJ2-3	few	TGCGCCAGCCAAGAGACGGGAGGAGAGGCAGATACGCAGTATTTT	CASQETGGEADTQYF
TRBD1	TRBV6-1	TRBJ2-1	NA	TGTGCCAGCAGGACAGGGTATTCCGGGTACAATGAGCAGTTCTTC	CASRTGYSGYNEQFF
NA	TRBV11-3	TRBJ2-1	NA	TGTGCCAGCAGCACACTACGACCTGAGCAGTTCTTC	CASSTLRPEQFF
TRBD1	TRBV5-1	TRBJ2-2	NA	TGCGCCAGCAGCTTGGGGACAGGAGTGAACACCGGGGAGCTGTTTTTT	CASSLGTGVNTGELFF
TRBD2	TRBV20-1	TRBJ2-7	NA	TGCAGTGCTAGCCGCGACGTCCTAGACGGGACTAGCGGGAGGGGGGAGAACGAGCAGTACTTC	CSASRDVLDGTSGRGENEQYF
NA	TRBV12-3/TRBV12-4	TRBJ2-3	once	TGTGCCAGCGAGGGTAGGGGTACAGATACGCAGTATTTT	CASEGRGTDTQYF
NA	TRBV7-2	TRBJ1-2	NA	TGTGCCAGCAGCTTTTCAGCCAGCTATGGCTACACCTTC	CASSFSASYGYTF
TRBD2	TRBV9	TRBJ2-5	once	TGTGCCAGCGGGCGCGGGGGGTGGCGAGAGACCCAGTACTTC	CASGRGGWRETQYF
NA	TRBV18	TRBJ2-7	few	TGTGCCAGCTCACCACCGGCCCAGGGAGACGAGCAGTACTTC	CASSPPAQGDEQYF
NA	TRBV5-1	TRBJ2-5	few	TGCGCCAGCAGCTTGGTAGCGGTGAAAGGAGAGACCCAGTACTTC	CASSLVAVKGETQYF
NA	TRBV12-3/TRBV12-4	TRBJ2-4	many	TGTGCCAGCAGTTTACATTCGACTGGCCCCATTCAGTACTTC	CASSLHSTGPIQYF
NA	TRBV30	TRBJ1-5	NA	TGTGCCTGGAGTTCGGGGACCGACTATCAGCCCCAGCATTTT	CAWSSGTDYQPQHF
NA	TRBV5-6	TRBJ2-2	NA	TGTGCCAGCAGCTACGACAGCAACAGGGACGGACAGCTGTTTTTTTTT	CASSYDSNRDGQLFFF
NA	TRBV7-9	TRBJ2-3	NA	TGTGCCAGCAGCCCCCGACTAGGGACCGAAGATACGCAGTATTTT	CASSPRLGTEDTQYF
TRBD2	TRBV7-2	TRBJ2-3	NA	TGTGCCAGCAGCCGCCTCCTGACTAGCGGGACGCAGTATTTT	CASSRLLTSGTQYF
NA	TRBV10-3	TRBJ2-7	few	TGTGCCATCAGTGCTCAGGCCGACTCCTACGAGCAGTACTTC	CAISAQADSYEQYF
NA	TRBV12-3/TRBV12-4	TRBJ1-2	once	TGTGCCAGCAGTGGGGACGGGCTCTATGGCTACACCTTC	CASSGDGLYGYTF
TRBD2	TRBV6-5	TRBJ2-3	many	TGTGCCAGCAGACGGCGGGGACTAGCGGGGATGGATACGCAGTATTTT	CASRRRGLAGMDTQYF
TRBD1	TRBV6-5	TRBJ2-7	few	TGTGCCAGCAGTTACTCGTACAGGGGGAATACCCACGAGCAGTACTTC	CASSYSYRGNTHEQYF
TRBD2	TRBV15	TRBJ2-1	NA	TGTGCCACCAGCAGAGGCTGGACTAGATCCGACAATGAGCAGTTCTTC	CATSRGWTRSDNEQFF
TRBD2	TRBV4-2	TRBJ2-1	few	TGTGCCAGCAGCCACCCGAGCGGGGGACCGGTCTCCGATGAGCAGTTCTTC	CASSHPSGGPVSDEQFF
TRBD2	TRBV10-3	TRBJ2-5	NA	TGTGCCACCAAGACTAGCCGGGAGACCCAGTACTTC	CATKTSRETQYF
TRBD1	TRBV7-9	TRBJ1-2	NA	TGTGCCAGCAGCGTCACAGGGGGCAGCTATGGCTACACCTTC	CASSVTGGSYGYTF
TRBD2	TRBV5-6	TRBJ2-5	few	TGTGCCAGCAGCCGCCGGGGGGGGCAAGAGACCCAGTACTTC	CASSRRGGQETQYF
TRBD1	TRBV25-1	TRBJ2-3	few	TGTGCCAGCAGTGTGATAGGGACAGGGGCAGATACGCAGTATTTT	CASSVIGTGADTQYF
NA	TRBV5-5	TRBJ2-5	NA	TGTGCCTCGTCGCCCGGAAGCACCCAAGAGACCCAGTACTTC	CASSPGSTQETQYF
NA	TRBV2	TRBJ2-2	NA	TGTGCCAGCAGGGCGGGACTCAACACCGGGGAGCTGTTTTTT	CASRAGLNTGELFF
NA	TRBV5-1	TRBJ2-7	NA	TGCGCCAGCAGCTTGGGGGAGGTTGGTTCCTACGAGCAGTACTTC	CASSLGEVGSYEQYF
NA	TRBV7-2	TRBJ2-3	few	TGTGCCAGCGGGGGAGATACAGATACGCAGTATTTT	CASGGDTDTQYF
NA	TRBV6-6	TRBJ1-1	NA	TGTGCCAGCAGTTACCGGGACTCAGAAGCTTTCTTT	CASSYRDSEAFF
NA	TRBV7-2	TRBJ2-1	many	TGTGCCAGCAGCTTAGTGGGGCCGGGCAATGAGCAGTTCTTC	CASSLVGPGNEQFF
NA	TRBV18	TRBJ1-4	NA	TGTGCCAGCTCACCACAGGGGCTCGGTAATGAAAAACTGTTTTTT	CASSPQGLGNEKLFF
TRBD2	TRBV12-3/TRBV12-4	TRBJ2-2	NA	TGTGCCAGCAGTCCCCCGCTAGCGGGGGGGGGGACCGGGGAGCTGTTTTTT	CASSPPLAGGGTGELFF
TRBD1	TRBV11-2	TRBJ2-7	NA	TGTGCCAGCAGGCCCTGGGGGACAGGGAGCTCCGGCGAGCAGTACTTC	CASRPWGTGSSGEQYF
TRBD2	TRBV20-1	TRBJ2-1	many	TGCAGTGCTAGAGATCCCTACCGGGGAGGGCCCTCGAATGAGCAGTTCTTC	CSARDPYRGGPSNEQFF
NA	TRBV18	TRBJ2-2	NA	TGTGCCAGCTCACCACCTACAAACCGAGGCACCGGGGAGCTGTTTTTT	CASSPPTNRGTGELFF
NA	TRBV6-1	TRBJ2-1	many	TGTGCCAGCATCGACTACCAAAACTACAATGAGCAGTTCTTC	CASIDYQNYNEQFF
NA	TRBV12-3/TRBV12-4	TRBJ1-1	few	TGTGCCAGCAGTTTGCCCCCGTACACTGAAGCTTTCTTT	CASSLPPYTEAFF
TRBD1	TRBV29-1	TRBJ1-1	NA	TGCAGCGCGGGACAGGGGGCTCGTGTTACTGAAGCTTTCTTT	CSAGQGARVTEAFF
TRBD2	TRBV7-9	TRBJ2-3	NA	TGTGCCAGCAGCTGGGGACTAGCGGGAGAACCAGATACGCAGTATTTT	CASSWGLAGEPDTQYF
NA	TRBV5-1	TRBJ1-1	few	TGCGCCAGCAGCTTGGGACTGGGGGCAGAGGACACTGAAGCTTTCTTT	CASSLGLGAEDTEAFF
NA	TRBV21-1	TRBJ2-7	few	TGTGCCACTAGAGCTCCGGGACAGAGGACCTACGAGCAGTACTTC	CATRAPGQRTYEQYF
TRBD1	TRBV3-1	TRBJ2-1	few	TGTGCCAGCAGCCGACAGGGCCTTTCCTACAATGAGCAGTTCTTC	CASSRQGLSYNEQFF
TRBD2	TRBV30	TRBJ2-7	NA	TGTGCCTGGAGTCGAGACGGGACTAGTCTCCTCGAGCAGTACTTC	CAWSRDGTSLLEQYF
TRBD2	TRBV5-1	TRBJ2-1	NA	TGCGCCAGCAGCTTGGCCTTGGGGGGGGAATACAATGAGCAGTTCTTC	CASSLALGGEYNEQFF
NA	TRBV12-3/TRBV12-4	TRBJ2-7	NA	TGTGCCAGCACCTCCCGATCGGGGGGCTGGGACGAGCAGTACTTC	CASTSRSGGWDEQYF
NA	TRBV12-3/TRBV12-4	TRBJ2-4	few	TGTGCCAGCAGAAAAGCGGGAGCCAAAAACATTCAGTACTTC	CASRKAGAKNIQYF